The 9 T cell receptor beta chains presented below share a single source sample, sequenced in a study of OX40 agonist ivuxolimab in advanced cancers. The table came from immunoSEQ multiplex PCR; TCRdb's copy has only in-frame clones and leaves some out. The profile shows around 30,000 clones, around 90% of them singletons. This material consisted of CD4+ or CD8+ T cells sorted from blood, taken in a trial of the OX40 agonist ivuxolimab. Receptors were obtained from an adult with an advanced solid tumor such as melanoma, head and neck, liver or kidney cancer.

V usage is TRBV6-1 and J usage is TRBJ2-1; D is unclear. Germline CDR1 is MNHNS and CDR2 is SASEGT. V lost 8 bases, J lost 2 bases, and 13 bases lay in between. The CDR3 spans 14 residues. The CDR3 bases are TGTGCCAGCGGGTCGTCCTGGGCCTACAATGAGCAGTTCTTC. Encoded protein: CASGSSWAYNEQFF.

This clone has only one observation. The V and J genes are TRBV18 and TRBJ2-7; D unresolved. The CDR3 is 14 amino acids. CDR1 is KGHSH, CDR2 LQKENI, per germline. V gave up 3 bases and J gave up 0 bases, with 9 bases separating them. The CDR3 is CASSPIDSSYEQYF. The CDR3 DNA follows: TGTGCCAGCTCACCGATAGATAGCTCCTACGAGCAGTACTTC.

The V call is TRBV6-1, the J call TRBJ1-4; TRBD1 matches 7 bases. The length of the CDR3 is 13 residues. Trimming removed 10 bases from V and 4 bases from J; junction bases left unmatched: 6. Germline CDR1 reads MNHNS; CDR2 reads SASEGT. This CDR3 is CATMQGDNEKLFF. CDR3 nucleotides: TGTGCCACCATGCAGGGGGATAATGAAAAACTGTTTTTT.

V gene TRBV6-6 combines with J gene TRBJ1-1; D unresolved. The CDR3 spans 12 residues. Germline CDR1 reads MNHNY; CDR2 reads SVGAGI (reference sequence). V was shortened by 4 bases and J by 6 bases, with 9 bases between the two germline ends. CDR3 sequence (DNA): TGTGCCAGCAGTTCGACGGGCCCTGAAGCTTTCTTT. It codes for CASSSTGPEAFF.

The V call is TRBV9, the J call TRBJ2-2; unclear D gene. The CDR3 runs to 16 residues. The germline V and J ends were trimmed by 0 bases and 6 bases, with 15 bases remaining between them. Per germline, CDR1 SGDLS and CDR2 YYNGEE. CDR3: CASSVAPGSRAGELFF. In DNA form, the CDR3 reads TGTGCCAGCAGCGTAGCTCCGGGCTCCCGGGCCGGGGAGCTGTTTTTT.

This clone was counted once. The chain joins TRBV6-1 to TRBJ2-5; D may correspond to TRBD1 or TRBD2 (5 bases each). This CDR3 region has 15 residues. The germline V and J ends were trimmed by 6 bases and 7 bases, with 21 bases remaining between them. CDR1 and CDR2 from the germline V gene are MNHNS and SASEGT. The CDR3 here is CASSSSLTASGTQYF. For the CDR3, the DNA is TGTGCCAGCAGCTCTTCTCTGACAGCAAGCGGGACCCAGTACTTC.

V gene TRBV9 combines with J gene TRBJ1-6, with 9 bases aligning to TRBD1. This CDR3 has 15 residues. The germline V gene encodes CDR1 SGDLS and CDR2 YYNGEE. Trimming at V came to 3 bases and at J to 4 bases, leaving 2 bases not matched to a gene. CDR3: CASSEGQGYNSPLHF. The CDR3, as DNA: TGTGCCAGCAGCGAGGGACAGGGTTATAATTCACCCCTCCACTTT.

This clone was detected a few times. The CDR3 protein is CASSLPGDEKLFF. CDR3 sequence (DNA): TGCGCCAGCAGCTTGCCAGGGGATGAAAAACTGTTTTTT. The V gene is TRBV5-1, the J gene TRBJ1-4; the D gene is possibly TRBD1 (6 bases). Germline V gene data show CDR1 as SGHRS and CDR2 as YFSETQ. The CDR3 totals 13 residues. V gave up 1 base and J gave up 6 bases, with 7 bases separating them.

J is TRBJ1-3 and V is TRBV6-5, with 7 positions matching TRBD1. This CDR3 has 15 amino acids. The germline CDR1 and CDR2 sequences are MNHEY and SVGAGI. With 7 bases clipped from V and 3 bases from J, the junction kept 9 bases outside the gene matches. Here the CDR3 reads CASTRQGRGGNTIYF. The CDR3 nucleotides read TGTGCCAGCACCCGACAGGGTCGAGGTGGAAACACCATATATTTT.